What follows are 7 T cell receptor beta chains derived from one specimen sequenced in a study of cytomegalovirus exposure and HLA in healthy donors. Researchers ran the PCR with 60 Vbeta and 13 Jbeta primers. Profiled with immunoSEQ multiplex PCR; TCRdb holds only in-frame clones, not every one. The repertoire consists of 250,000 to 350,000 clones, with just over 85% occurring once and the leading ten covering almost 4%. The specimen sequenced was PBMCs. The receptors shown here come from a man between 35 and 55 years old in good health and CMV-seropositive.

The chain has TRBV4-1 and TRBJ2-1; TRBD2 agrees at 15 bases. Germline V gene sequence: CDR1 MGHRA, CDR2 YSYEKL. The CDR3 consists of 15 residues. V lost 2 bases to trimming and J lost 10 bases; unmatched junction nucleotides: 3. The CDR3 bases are TGCGCCAGCAGCCAACCGGGACTAGCGGGAGGAGAGCAGTTCTTC. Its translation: CASSQPGLAGGEQFF.

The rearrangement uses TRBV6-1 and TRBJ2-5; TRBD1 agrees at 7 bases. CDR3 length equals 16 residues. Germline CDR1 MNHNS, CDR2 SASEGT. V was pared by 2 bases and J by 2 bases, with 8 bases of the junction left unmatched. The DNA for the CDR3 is TGTGCCAGCAGTGAATCAAGGGGCAGGGGGCAAGAGACCCAGTACTTC. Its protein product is CASSESRGRGQETQYF.

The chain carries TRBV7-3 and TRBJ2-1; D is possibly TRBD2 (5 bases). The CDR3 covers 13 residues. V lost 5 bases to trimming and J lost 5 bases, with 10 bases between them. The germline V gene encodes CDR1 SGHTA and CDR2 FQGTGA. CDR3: CASSPTRDNEQFF. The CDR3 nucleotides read TGTGCCAGCAGCCCTACGAGGGACAATGAGCAGTTCTTC.

The CDR3 DNA follows: TGTGCCATCAGTGACTCAGGTGCACCCTCCTACGAGCAGTACTTC. This translates into CAISDSGAPSYEQYF. This chain uses TRBV10-3 with TRBJ2-7; D unresolved. Per the germline V gene, CDR1 is ENHRY and CDR2 is SYGVKD. Trimming took off 3 bases at V and 0 bases at J, with 12 bases between the two ends. The CDR3 length is 15 residues.

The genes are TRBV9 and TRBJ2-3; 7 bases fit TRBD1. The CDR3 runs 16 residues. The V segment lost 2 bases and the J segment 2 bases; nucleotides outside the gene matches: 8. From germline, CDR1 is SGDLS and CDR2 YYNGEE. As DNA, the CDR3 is TGTGCCAGCAGCGTGGACCGGACAGGTTACACAGATACGCAGTATTTT. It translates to CASSVDRTGYTDTQYF. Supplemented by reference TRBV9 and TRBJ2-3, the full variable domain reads DSGVTQTPKHLITATGQRVTLRCSPRSGDLSVYWYQQSLDQGLQFLIQYYNGEERAKGNILERFSAQQFPDLHSELNLSSLELGDSALYFCASSVDRTGYTDTQYFGPGTRLTVL.

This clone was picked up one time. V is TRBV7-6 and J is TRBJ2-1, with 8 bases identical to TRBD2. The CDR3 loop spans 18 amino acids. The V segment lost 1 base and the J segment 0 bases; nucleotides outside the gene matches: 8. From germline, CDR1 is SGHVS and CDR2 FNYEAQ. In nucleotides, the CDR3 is TGTGCCAGCAGCTTAGACGGGAGGGCTCCCAGCTCCTACAATGAGCAGTTCTTC. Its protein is CASSLDGRAPSSYNEQFF.

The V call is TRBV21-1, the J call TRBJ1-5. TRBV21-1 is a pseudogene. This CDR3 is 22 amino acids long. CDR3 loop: CASSKVYRAAIDYIYSNQPQHF. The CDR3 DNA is TGTGCCAGCAGCAAAGTGTATCGGGCAGCCATCGACTACATCTATAGCAATCAGCCCCAGCATTTT.